These 24 T cell receptor beta chains were all obtained from the same sample, sequenced in a study of T cell repertoires in cytomegalovirus infection. Using its own MiXCR run on the reads, TCRdb lists one record per CDR3 protein. The sample yields 55,000 to 85,000 distinct CDR3 sequences, 20% to 25% seen once. These TCRs are of unknown antigen specificity. Here the sequenced sample was CD8+ T cells from cultured PBMCs, taken from culture after CMV antigen stimulation. The receptors were sampled from a human donor in good health (CMV status not recorded). Some clones in this sample may be carry-over from other donors' samples.

The J gene is TRBJ1-6, the V gene TRBV28; D may be TRBD1 (6 bases). There are 15 residues in the CDR3. With 3 bases removed from V and 8 bases from J, the gap between germline ends came to 14 bases. From germline, CDR1 is MDHEN and CDR2 SYDVKM. DNA for the CDR3: TGTGCCAGCAGTTTCCTAGGTAACAGGGATTCACCCCTCCACTTT. It yields the protein CASSFLGNRDSPLHF.

The gene calls are TRBV7-6 and TRBJ1-2, with 7 bases fitting TRBD1. The V and J ends lost 3 bases and 7 bases, in that order; junction bases with no gene match: 8. The CDR3 has 14 amino acids. Germline CDR1 SGHVS, CDR2 FNYEAQ. The CDR3 loop reads CASSFGPTGFGYTF. The CDR3 region has the DNA TGTGCCAGCAGCTTTGGACCGACAGGGTTTGGCTACACCTTC.

V usage is TRBV7-9 and J usage is TRBJ1-6; 7 bases fit TRBD1. The CDR3 is made up of 14 amino acids. The V and J ends lost 5 bases and 10 bases, in that order; junction bases with no gene match: 8. Germline CDR1 and CDR2: SEHNR and FQNEAQ (reference sequence). CDR3: CASSPGTEASPLHF. CDR3 bases: TGTGCCAGCAGCCCAGGGACAGAAGCCTCACCCCTCCACTTT. The variable domain in full, completed from reference TRBV7-9 and TRBJ1-6, reads DTGVSQNPRHKITKRGQNVTFRCDPISEHNRLYWYRQTLGQGPEFLTYFQNEAQLEKSRLLSDRFSAERPKGSFSTLEIQRTEQGDSAMYLCASSPGTEASPLHFGNGTRLTVT.

This clonotype was detected a few times. The rearrangement uses TRBV7-3 and TRBJ2-1; D might be TRBD2 (7 bases). The CDR3 spans 15 residues. The ends were cut back, 3 bases at V and 4 bases at J, with 13 bases in the middle. Per the germline V gene, CDR1 is SGHTA and CDR2 is FQGTGA. CDR3 in amino acids: CASSFIRGGYNEQFF. In nucleotides, the CDR3 is TGTGCCAGCAGCTTTATTAGGGGGGGGTACAATGAGCAGTTCTTC.

V and J are TRBV11-2 and TRBJ1-6, with D unresolved. V was cut by 0 bases and J by 5 bases, with 17 bases left in between. CDR1 and CDR2 (germline): SGHAT, FQNNGV. The CDR3 is 18 amino acids. The CDR3 region has the DNA TGTGCCAGCAGCTTAGATCCGGGAGCAGTCCCTCATAATTCACCCCTCCACTTT. Translating gives CASSLDPGAVPHNSPLHF. Combining the CDR3 with reference TRBV11-2 and TRBJ1-6 gives the whole variable domain EAGVAQSPRYKIIEKRQSVAFWCNPISGHATLYWYQQILGQGPKLLIQFQNNGVVDDSQLPKDRFSAERLKGVDSTLKIQPAKLEDSAVYLCASSLDPGAVPHNSPLHFGNGTRLTVT.

This clonotype was observed a few times. V gene TRBV6-5 combines with J gene TRBJ2-2; D perhaps matches TRBD2 (7 bases). Germline loops: CDR1 MNHEY, CDR2 SVGAGI. The CDR3 consists of 16 residues. V lost 0 bases and J lost 3, with 11 bases in between. CDR3 DNA: TGTGCCAGCAGTTACTCGGGGGGGCTTTACACCGGGGAGCTGTTTTTT. Encoded protein: CASSYSGGLYTGELFF.

This clonotype was recorded many times. J is TRBJ1-1 and V is TRBV11-2, with D unclear. Deletions cut 7 bases from V and 3 bases from J, with 12 bases between. There are 13 residues in the CDR3. The germline CDR1 and CDR2 sequences are SGHAT and FQNNGV. CDR3 DNA: TGTGCCAGCACAAGTTGGGAGGACACTGAAGCTTTCTTT. This sequence encodes CASTSWEDTEAFF.

The chain employs TRBV6-6 and TRBJ2-1, with no clear D. The germline V and J ends were trimmed by 7 bases and 0 bases, with 13 bases remaining between them. CDR3 size: 15 residues. Germline V gene lookup returns CDR1 MNHNY and CDR2 SVGAGI (reference sequence). In DNA, the CDR3 is TGTGCCAGCAAAACCCCCCACGCCTCCTACAATGAGCAGTTCTTC. It specifies CASKTPHASYNEQFF.

Ten or more counts support this clonotype. This chain connects TRBV7-2 to TRBJ2-7; 8 nucleotides line up with TRBD1. This CDR3 spans 15 amino acids. V was pared by 7 bases and J by 0 bases, with 8 bases of the junction left unmatched. The germline V gene has CDR1 SGHTA and CDR2 FQGNSA. Here the CDR3 DNA reads TGTGCCAGCATTTCATCCGGGACAGGCTCCTACGAGCAGTACTTC. Amino acid sequence: CASISSGTGSYEQYF.

The CDR3 bases are TGTGCCAGCAGCTTAAATCCGGGGACTAGCCTTCTTCGCACAGATACGCAGTATTTT. Protein: CASSLNPGTSLLRTDTQYF. The chain has TRBV7-2 and TRBJ2-3; 9 nucleotides align to TRBD2. Per the germline V gene, CDR1 is SGHTA and CDR2 is FQGNSA. This CDR3 spans 19 amino acids. With 2 bases clipped from V and 1 base from J, the junction kept 13 bases outside the gene matches.

The gene calls are TRBV7-3 and TRBJ2-1, with 9 bases fitting TRBD2. Trimming took 5 bases from V and 10 from J; bases not matched to a gene: 9. The germline gives CDR1 SGHTA, CDR2 FQGTGA. The CDR3 is 14 residues long. CDR3 loop: CASSKAGGPTEQFF. For the CDR3, the DNA is TGTGCCAGCAGCAAAGCGGGGGGTCCGACCGAGCAGTTCTTC.

The CDR3 is CASSPRGGRDYNEQFF. The DNA of the CDR3 is TGTGCCAGCAGTCCTCGGGGAGGGCGGGACTACAATGAGCAGTTCTTC. The chain combines TRBV6-5 with TRBJ2-1, with 7 bases that match TRBD2. Germline-derived CDR1 and CDR2 are MNHEY and SVGAGI. Trimming took 5 bases from V and 3 from J; bases not matched to a gene: 10. The CDR3 spans 16 residues.

The chain carries TRBV4-1 and TRBJ2-7; 7 bases agree with TRBD2. The CDR3 has 14 residues. CDR1 and CDR2 from the germline V gene are MGHRA and YSYEKL. Trimming removed 3 bases from V and 4 bases from J; junction bases left unmatched: 6. CDR3 region: CASSHPGTNYEQYF. DNA of the CDR3: TGCGCCAGCAGCCACCCCGGGACTAATTACGAGCAGTACTTC.

This clonotype was recorded a few times. The chain links TRBV28 to TRBJ1-4; D is possibly TRBD1 (5 bases). V shed 11 bases and J shed 6 bases, with 13 bases lying between them. The CDR3 is 12 residues long. Germline V gene lookup returns CDR1 MDHEN and CDR2 SYDVKM. CDR3 nucleotide sequence: TGTGCCTCAGAGACAGATTATGAAAAACTGTTTTTT. Its translation is CASETDYEKLFF.

This clonotype was counted between two and nine times. The chain is built from TRBV12-3 or TRBV12-4 and TRBJ2-3; D possibly corresponds to TRBD2 (5 bases). V gave up 3 bases and J gave up 2 bases, with 15 bases separating them. The length of the CDR3 is 16 residues. The CDR3 bases are TGTGCCAGCAGTTTCTCGCAACAGCGGCTCACAGATACGCAGTATTTT. Protein: CASSFSQQRLTDTQYF.

The chain combines TRBV12-3 or TRBV12-4 with TRBJ2-3; the D is unclear. The CDR3 length is 11 residues. Trimming took off 6 bases at V and 0 bases at J, with 1 base between the two ends. Here the CDR3 reads CASRSTDTQYF. CDR3 DNA: TGTGCCAGCAGGAGCACAGATACGCAGTATTTT.

This clonotype was observed a handful of times. The chain carries TRBV12-3 or TRBV12-4 and TRBJ2-1; 9 nucleotides align to TRBD1. The length of the CDR3 is 15 residues. J lost 4 bases, V lost 6 bases, and 7 bases had no gene match. The CDR3 nucleotides are TGTGCCAGCAGCCAGCTGGGACAGGGATACAATGAGCAGTTCTTC. Its translation: CASSQLGQGYNEQFF.

The rearrangement uses TRBV11-1 and TRBJ2-1; 9 nucleotides match TRBD1. CDR3 length equals 16 residues. Germline values: CDR1 SGHAT, CDR2 FQDESV (reference sequence). With 1 base clipped from V and 7 bases from J, the junction kept 8 bases outside the gene matches. CDR3 residues: CASSLDPGQGPNEQFF. The CDR3 bases are TGTGCCAGCAGCTTAGACCCGGGACAGGGTCCAAATGAGCAGTTCTTC.

The rearrangement links TRBV7-2 to TRBJ2-1; TRBD2 aligns across 8 bases. J lost 6 bases, V lost 3 bases, and 10 bases had no gene match. Germline CDR1 is SGHTA and CDR2 is FQGNSA. The CDR3 has 16 residues. CDR3 amino acids: CASSLGRGAPVNEQFF. The DNA for the CDR3 is TGTGCCAGCAGCTTGGGGCGGGGGGCGCCGGTCAATGAGCAGTTCTTC.

This clonotype came up a few times. The chain joins TRBV7-9 to TRBJ2-1; D could derive from TRBD1 or TRBD2 (5 bases each). The V gene lost 0 bases and the J gene lost 0 bases, with 6 bases spanning the gap. The germline V gene has CDR1 SEHNR and CDR2 FQNEAQ (reference sequence). The CDR3 extends over 15 amino acids. CDR3 protein: CASSLAGPSYNEQFF. The CDR3 DNA sequence: TGTGCCAGCAGCTTAGCGGGACCCTCCTACAATGAGCAGTTCTTC.

The chain recombines TRBV11-2 with TRBJ1-2, with D hard to call. CDR1 SGHAT and CDR2 FQNNGV come from the germline V gene. V was cut by 3 bases and J by 3 bases, with 8 bases left in between. CDR3 length: 13 residues. The CDR3 region has the DNA TGTGCCAGCAGCTTCTCGAGGGACTATGGCTACACCTTC. This gives the protein CASSFSRDYGYTF.

J is TRBJ2-1 and V is TRBV7-2; D unclear. The CDR3 loop spans 15 amino acids. CDR1 is SGHTA, CDR2 FQGNSA, per germline. V lost 5 bases, J lost 8 bases, and 19 bases lay in between. In DNA form, the CDR3 reads TGTGCCAGCAGCCTTGACCCCTGGATGGTGGATGAGCAGTTCTTC. Protein product: CASSLDPWMVDEQFF.

Details on this clonotype: With a much larger clone just one base away, this may be a read error. The gene calls are TRBV7-6 and TRBJ2-5; D gene uncertain. Germline V gives CDR1 SGHVS, CDR2 FNYEAQ. The ends were cut back, 0 bases at V and 2 bases at J, with 4 bases in the middle. The CDR3 contains 13 residues. Written as DNA, the CDR3 is TGTGCCAGCAGCTTAGCCGAGCAAGAGACCCAGTACTTC. Protein: CASSLAEQETQYF.

This chain links TRBV2 with TRBJ1-4; D is undetermined. Trimming removed 0 bases from V and 4 bases from J, with 15 bases in between. The CDR3 totals 17 residues. Germline V CDR1 and CDR2: SNHLY, FYNNEI. The DNA for the CDR3 is TGTGCCAGCAGTGAAGCGCCCCCCCGAGGGCTTAATGAAAAACTGTTTTTT. It specifies CASSEAPPRGLNEKLFF. The full variable domain, with the rest looked up from reference TRBV2 and TRBJ1-4, is EPEVTQTPSHQVTQMGQEVILRCVPISNHLYFYWYRQILGQKVEFLVSFYNNEISEKSEIFDDQFSVERPDGSNFTLKIRSTKLEDSAMYFCASSEAPPRGLNEKLFFGSGTQLSVL.